The T cell receptor beta chain described here comes from a study of low-dose radiotherapy and immunotherapy resistance in tumors. The time point is: before trial treatment. PCR amplification of the TCRs was performed with Phusion for 20 PCR cycles, and it relied on a constant-region primer together with a V-primer adapter. TCRdb ran MiXCR on the reads and lists one entry per CDR3 protein. Among tens of thousands of distinct CDR3 sequences listed, 10% to 15% were seen once. This CDR3 comprises 17 residues. Germline values: CDR1 MNHEY, CDR2 SMNVEV (reference sequence). V lost 2 bases to trimming and J lost 2 bases; unmatched junction nucleotides: 11.

The chain joins TRBV27 to TRBJ2-7; 8 nucleotides align to TRBD1. The receptor comes from a female donor with ovarian cancer. Source: PBMCs, taken before treatment. The CDR3 region is CASSLIPDRDVAYEQYF. CDR3 sequence (DNA): TGTGCCAGCAGTTTAATCCCGGACAGGGACGTTGCCTACGAGCAGTACTTC.